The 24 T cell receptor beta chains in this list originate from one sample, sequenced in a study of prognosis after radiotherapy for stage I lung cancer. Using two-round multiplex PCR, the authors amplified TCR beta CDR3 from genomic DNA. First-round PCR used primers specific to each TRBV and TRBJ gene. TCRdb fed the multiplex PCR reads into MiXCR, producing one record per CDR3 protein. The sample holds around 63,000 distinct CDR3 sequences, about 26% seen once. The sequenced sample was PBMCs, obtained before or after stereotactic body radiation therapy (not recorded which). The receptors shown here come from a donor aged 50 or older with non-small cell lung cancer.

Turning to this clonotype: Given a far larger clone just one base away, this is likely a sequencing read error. CDR3 loop: CASRSGVSYNEQFF. The CDR3 bases are TGTGCCAGCAGAAGCGGGGTCTCCTACAATGAGCAGTTCTTC. This chain connects TRBV27 to TRBJ2-1; TRBD2 matches 7 bases. Germline lookup yields CDR1 MNHEY and CDR2 SMNVEV (reference sequence). This CDR3 comprises 14 residues. With V trimmed by 6 bases and J by 0 bases, 2 bases remained unmatched.

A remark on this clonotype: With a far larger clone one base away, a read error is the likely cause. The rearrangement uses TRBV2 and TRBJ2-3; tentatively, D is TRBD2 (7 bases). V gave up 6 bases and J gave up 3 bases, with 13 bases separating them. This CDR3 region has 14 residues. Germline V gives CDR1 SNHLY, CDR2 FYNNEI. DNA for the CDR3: TGTGCCAGCAGATCGGGGGGCCGGACAGATACGCAGTATTTT. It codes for CASRSGGRTDTQYF.

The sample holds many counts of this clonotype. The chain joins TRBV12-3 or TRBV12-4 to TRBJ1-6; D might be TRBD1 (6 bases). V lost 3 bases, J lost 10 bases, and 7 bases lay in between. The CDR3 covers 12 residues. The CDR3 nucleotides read TGTGCCAGCAGTTTCGGGGGCTCACCCCTCCACTTT. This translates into CASSFGGSPLHF.

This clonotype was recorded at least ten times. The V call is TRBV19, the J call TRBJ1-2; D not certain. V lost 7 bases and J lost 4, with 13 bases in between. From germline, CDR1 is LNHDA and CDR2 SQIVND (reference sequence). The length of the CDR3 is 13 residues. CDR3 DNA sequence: TGTGCCAGTACCGCCGGGCCATCCTATGGCTACACCTTC. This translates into CASTAGPSYGYTF.

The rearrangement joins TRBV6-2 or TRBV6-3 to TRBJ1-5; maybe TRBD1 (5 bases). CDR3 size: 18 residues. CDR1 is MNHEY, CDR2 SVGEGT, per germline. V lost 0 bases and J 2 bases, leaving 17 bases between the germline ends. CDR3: CASSYSRPAGLGNQPQHF. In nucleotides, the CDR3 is TGTGCCAGCAGTTACTCACGGCCCGCAGGGTTGGGCAATCAGCCCCAGCATTTT.

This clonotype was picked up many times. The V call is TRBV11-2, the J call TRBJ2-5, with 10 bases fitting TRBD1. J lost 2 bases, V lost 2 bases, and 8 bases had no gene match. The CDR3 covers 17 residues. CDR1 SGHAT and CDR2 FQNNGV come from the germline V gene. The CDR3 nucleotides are TGTGCCAGCAGCTTACGGACAGGGGGGCCTCGTCAAGAGACCCAGTACTTC. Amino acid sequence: CASSLRTGGPRQETQYF. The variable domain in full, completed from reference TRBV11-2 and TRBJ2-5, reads EAGVAQSPRYKIIEKRQSVAFWCNPISGHATLYWYQQILGQGPKLLIQFQNNGVVDDSQLPKDRFSAERLKGVDSTLKIQPAKLEDSAVYLCASSLRTGGPRQETQYFGPGTRLLVL.

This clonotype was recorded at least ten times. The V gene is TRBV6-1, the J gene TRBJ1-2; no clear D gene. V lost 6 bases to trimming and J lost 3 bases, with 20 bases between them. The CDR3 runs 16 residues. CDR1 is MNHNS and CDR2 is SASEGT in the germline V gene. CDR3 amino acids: CASSQLYVLRDYGYTF. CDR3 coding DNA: TGTGCCAGCAGCCAACTTTACGTTCTGAGGGACTATGGCTACACCTTC.

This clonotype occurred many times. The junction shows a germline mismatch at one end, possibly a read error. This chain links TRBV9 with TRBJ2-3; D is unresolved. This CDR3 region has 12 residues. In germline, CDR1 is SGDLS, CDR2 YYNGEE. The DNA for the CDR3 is TGTGCCAGCAGCGTCACCACAGATGCGCAGTATTTT. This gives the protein CASSVTTDAQYF.

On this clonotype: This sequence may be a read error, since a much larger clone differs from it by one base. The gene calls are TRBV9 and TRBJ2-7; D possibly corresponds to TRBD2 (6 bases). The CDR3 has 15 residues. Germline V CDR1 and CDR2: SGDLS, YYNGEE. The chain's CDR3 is CASIVGGGESYEQYF. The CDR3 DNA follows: TGTGCCAGCATCGTAGGAGGAGGGGAATCCTACGAGCAGTACTTC.

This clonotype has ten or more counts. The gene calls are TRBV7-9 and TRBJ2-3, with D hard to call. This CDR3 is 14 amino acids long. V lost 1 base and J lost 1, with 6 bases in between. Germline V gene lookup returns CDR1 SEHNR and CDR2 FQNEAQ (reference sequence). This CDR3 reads CASSLDTRTDTQYF. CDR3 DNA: TGTGCCAGCAGCTTAGACACCCGCACAGATACGCAGTATTTT.

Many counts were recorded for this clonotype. CDR3 DNA sequence: TGCGCCAGCAGCTTGGATAGGGACGACGAGCAGTACTTC. Translation: CASSLDRDDEQYF. The chain employs TRBV5-1 and TRBJ2-7; D may match TRBD1 or TRBD2 (5 bases each). The CDR3 length is 13 residues. CDR1 is SGHRS, CDR2 YFSETQ, per germline. Trimming left V 0 bases short and J 5 bases short, with 9 bases between.

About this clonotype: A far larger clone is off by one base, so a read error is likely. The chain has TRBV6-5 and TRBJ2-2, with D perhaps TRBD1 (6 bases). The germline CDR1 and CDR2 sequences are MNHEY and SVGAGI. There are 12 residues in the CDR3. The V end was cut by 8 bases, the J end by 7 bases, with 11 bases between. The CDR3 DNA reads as TGTGCCAGCCACAGGGCCTACGGGGAGCTGTTTTTT. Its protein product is CASHRAYGELFF.

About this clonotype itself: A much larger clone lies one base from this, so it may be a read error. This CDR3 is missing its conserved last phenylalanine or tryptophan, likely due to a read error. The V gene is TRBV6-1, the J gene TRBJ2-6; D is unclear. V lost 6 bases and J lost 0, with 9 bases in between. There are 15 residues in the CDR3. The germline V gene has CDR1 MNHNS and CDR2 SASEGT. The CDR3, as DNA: TGTGCCAGCAGCCAGCATAACTCTGGGGCCAACGTCCTGACTTCC. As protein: CASSQHNSGANVLTS.

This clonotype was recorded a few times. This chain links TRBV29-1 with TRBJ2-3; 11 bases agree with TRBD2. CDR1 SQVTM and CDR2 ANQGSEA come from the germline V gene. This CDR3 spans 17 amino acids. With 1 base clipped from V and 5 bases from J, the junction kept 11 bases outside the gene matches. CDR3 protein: CSVEGHWTSGLRDTQYF. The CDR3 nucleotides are TGCAGCGTTGAAGGCCACTGGACTAGCGGGTTGAGAGATACGCAGTATTTT.

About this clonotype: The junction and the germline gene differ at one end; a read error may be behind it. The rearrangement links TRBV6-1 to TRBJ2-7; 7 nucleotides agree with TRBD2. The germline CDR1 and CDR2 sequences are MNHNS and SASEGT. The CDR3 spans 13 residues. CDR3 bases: TGTGCCAGCAGTCTCCTCAGGGACTACGAGCATTACTTC. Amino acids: CASSLLRDYEHYF.

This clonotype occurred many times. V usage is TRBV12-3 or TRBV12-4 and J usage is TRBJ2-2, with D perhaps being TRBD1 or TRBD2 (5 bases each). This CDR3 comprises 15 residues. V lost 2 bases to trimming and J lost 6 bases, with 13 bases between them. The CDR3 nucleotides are TGTGCCAGCAGTTTAAGAGAGGGGCTCGCCGGGGAGCTGTTTTTT. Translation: CASSLREGLAGELFF.

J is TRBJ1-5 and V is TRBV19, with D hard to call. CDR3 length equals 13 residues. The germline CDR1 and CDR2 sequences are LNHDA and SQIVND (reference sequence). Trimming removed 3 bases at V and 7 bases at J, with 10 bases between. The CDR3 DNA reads TGTGCCAGTAGTATGTATAGGGAACAGCCCCAGCATTTT. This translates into CASSMYREQPQHF. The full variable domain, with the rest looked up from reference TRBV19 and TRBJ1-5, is DGGITQSPKYLFRKEGQNVTLSCEQNLNHDAMYWYRQDPGQGLRLIYYSQIVNDFQKGDIAEGYSVSREKKESFPLTVTSAQKNPTAFYLCASSMYREQPQHFGDGTRLSIL.

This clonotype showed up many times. The CDR3 coding sequence is TGTGCCAGTAAAGACAGATTCACTGAAGCTTTCTTT. Translation gives CASKDRFTEAFF. The chain carries TRBV19 and TRBJ1-1; a weak D match, TRBD1 (5 bases). The CDR3 consists of 12 residues. Germline assignment: CDR1 LNHDA and CDR2 SQIVND (reference sequence). Trimming stripped 7 bases from V and 4 bases from J, with 10 bases between.

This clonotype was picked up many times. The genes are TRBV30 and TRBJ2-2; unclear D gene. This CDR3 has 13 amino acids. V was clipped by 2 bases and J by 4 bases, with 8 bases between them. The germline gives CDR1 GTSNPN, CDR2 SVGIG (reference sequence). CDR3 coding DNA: TGTGCCTGGAGTAAACAGCTCACCGGGGAGCTGTTTTTT. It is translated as CAWSKQLTGELFF. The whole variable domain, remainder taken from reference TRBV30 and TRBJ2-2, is SQTIHQWPATLVQPVGSPLSLECTVEGTSNPNLYWYRQAAGRGLQLLFYSVGIGQISSEVPQNLSASRPQDRQFILSSKKLLLSDSGFYLCAWSKQLTGELFFGEGSRLTVL.

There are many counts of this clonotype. The DNA of the CDR3 is TGTGCCAGCAGCTTTAGGACAGGGAGATCGGGCACAGATACGCAGTATTTT. Its translation: CASSFRTGRSGTDTQYF. This rearrangement joins TRBV7-8 to TRBJ2-3; 8 bases align to TRBD1. This CDR3 spans 17 amino acids. J gave up 1 base and V 3 bases, and 9 bases lay outside the gene matches. Looked up from germline, CDR1 is SGHVS and CDR2 is FQNEAQ.

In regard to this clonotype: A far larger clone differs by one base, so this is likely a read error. CDR3 region: CASIEAGDSYNEQFF. DNA for the CDR3: TGTGCCAGCATTGAAGCGGGGGACTCCTACAATGAGCAGTTCTTC. V gene TRBV6-1 combines with J gene TRBJ2-5; the match to TRBD2 covers 8 bases. Judging by the DNA end, TRBJ2-1 fits better; the J call may be wrong. Germline CDR1 reads MNHNS; CDR2 reads SASEGT. The CDR3 extends over 15 amino acids.

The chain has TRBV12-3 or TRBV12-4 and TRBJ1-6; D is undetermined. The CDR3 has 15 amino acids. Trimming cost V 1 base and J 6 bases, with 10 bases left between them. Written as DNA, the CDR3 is TGTGCCAGCAGTTTAGGAGGGCCTTGTAATTCACCCCTCCACTTT. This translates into CASSLGGPCNSPLHF.

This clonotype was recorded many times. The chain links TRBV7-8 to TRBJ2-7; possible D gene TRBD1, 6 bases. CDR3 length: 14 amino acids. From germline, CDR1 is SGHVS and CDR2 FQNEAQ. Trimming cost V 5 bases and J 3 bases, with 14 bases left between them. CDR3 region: CASSPSRTVYEQYF. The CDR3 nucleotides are TGTGCCAGCAGCCCTTCCCGGACAGTCTACGAGCAGTACTTC.

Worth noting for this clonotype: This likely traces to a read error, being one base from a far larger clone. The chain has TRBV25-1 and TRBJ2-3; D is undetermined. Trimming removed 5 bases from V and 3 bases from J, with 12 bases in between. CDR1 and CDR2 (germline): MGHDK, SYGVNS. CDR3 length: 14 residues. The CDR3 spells CASSSPPRTDTQYF. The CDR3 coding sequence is TGTGCCAGCAGTTCGCCTCCCAGGACAGATACGCAGTATTTT.